This note documents a single T cell receptor (beta chain) sequence. It has no known antigen specificity. Within one base of it there is no much larger clone, and no base qualities were kept. According to the germline V gene (reference sequence), CDR1 reads MNHEY and CDR2 reads SMNVEV. The CDR3, cysteine through phenylalanine, is 13 amino acids long. The kept DNA is CDR3 alone, 39 bases in frame from the first base. Germline trimming amounts to 5 bases on V and 4 bases on J, with 4 as the count of junction bases outside the gene matches. The sample is drawn from a study of blood T cell repertoires in COVID-19 (dated by TCRdb to the early 2020s). With respect to the entire study: Samples covering the acute and convalescent phases of COVID-19 were provided by collaborators in the United States, Italy and Spain. Where available, HLA class I and class II types were taken from metadata supplied by the sample provider and were not determined by assay-based typing. The samples were drawn from the first 160 participants of the ongoing ImmuneRACE study and from under 1,500 subjects provided by 6 global collaborators. A de-identified subject ID, COVID-19 status, age in years and sex were almost always included in the sample metadata. The prospective study material was composed of cDNA or gDNA derived from T cells, B-cell-depleted T cells, or PBMCs. The dataset comprised deeply sampled blood TCRbeta repertoires from subjects exposed to, actively infected with, or recovered from COVID-19. The repertoires were made available in a free public database intended to serve as a resource for research on the immune response to SARS-CoV-2.

TCRbeta CDR3 regions were amplified from genomic DNA by means of the immunoSEQ Assay, a bias-controlled multiplex PCR. Per the authors' processing: The number of nucleated cells in each sample was estimated from the amplification of reference gene primers within the assay. To quantify the absolute abundance of each unique TCRbeta CDR3 rearrangement, sequence reads were collapsed and filtered. For each sample, productive Simpson clonality was calculated as the square root of Simpson's diversity index across productive rearrangements. Held by TCRdb, this immuneACCESS table contains in-frame sequences only and omits some clones. Under half of the omission traces to an unresolved V gene where checked; the cause of the rest is unknown. V and J calls and clone size are as listed in that table; D and trimming were resolved from the DNA. This sample has a few hundred thousand clones in its table, and roughly 88% of those were observed once. Together, the top ten hold about 4.3% of the sample.

The paper's findings and limits, for the study overall: The quantity of clinical and demographic metadata differed by source and by participant and was supplied without curation.

Participants in the prospective study were aged about 18 to 89 years, lived in 20 to 25 United States geographic areas, and enrolled through a virtual design. Cohort assignment in the prospective study relied on participant-reported clinical history from a screening survey and a study questionnaire. Recovered participants in ImmuneRACE Cohort 3 were defined as having two consecutive negative NP/OP PCR tests, clearance from a healthcare professional, or resolution of symptoms. Each participant in the prospective study had whole blood, serum and a nasopharyngeal or oropharyngeal swab collected by mobile phlebotomists. Participants in the prospective study had the option to provide additional blood draws and questionnaires over a 2-month period. Before DNA extraction, blood samples from the prospective study were shipped at room temperature or frozen.

The chain was built from TRBV27 and TRBJ1-1, with 7 junctional bases fitting TRBD1. Input material: PBMCs or T cells enriched from blood (not recorded which). This TCR was recovered from a woman younger than 45 who had recovered from COVID-19. The CDR3 protein: CASSVGGGTEAFF. The bases are TGTGCCAGCAGTGTAGGGGGCGGCACTGAAGCTTTCTTT.